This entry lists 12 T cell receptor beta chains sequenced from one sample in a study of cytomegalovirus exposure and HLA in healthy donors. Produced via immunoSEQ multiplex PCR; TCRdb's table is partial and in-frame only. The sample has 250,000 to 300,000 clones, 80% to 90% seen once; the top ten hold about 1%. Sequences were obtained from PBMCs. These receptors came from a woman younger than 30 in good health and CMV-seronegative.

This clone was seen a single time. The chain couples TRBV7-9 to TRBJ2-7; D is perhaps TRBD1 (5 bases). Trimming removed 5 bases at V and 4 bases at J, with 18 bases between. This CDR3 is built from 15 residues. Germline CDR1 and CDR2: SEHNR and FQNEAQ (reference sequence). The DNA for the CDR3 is TGTGCCAGCAGCACCCCCCAGGGCGTTTCGTACGAGCAGTACTTC. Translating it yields CASSTPQGVSYEQYF. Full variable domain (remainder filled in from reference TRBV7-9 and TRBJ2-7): DTGVSQNPRHKITKRGQNVTFRCDPISEHNRLYWYRQTLGQGPEFLTYFQNEAQLEKSRLLSDRFSAERPKGSFSTLEIQRTEQGDSAMYLCASSTPQGVSYEQYFGPGTRLTVT.

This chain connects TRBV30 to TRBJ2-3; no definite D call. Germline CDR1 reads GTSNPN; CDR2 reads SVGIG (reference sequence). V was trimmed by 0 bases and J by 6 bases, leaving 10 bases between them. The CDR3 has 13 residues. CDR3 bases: TGTGCCTGGAGTGTAGCAGGATCCGATACGCAGTATTTT. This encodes CAWSVAGSDTQYF.

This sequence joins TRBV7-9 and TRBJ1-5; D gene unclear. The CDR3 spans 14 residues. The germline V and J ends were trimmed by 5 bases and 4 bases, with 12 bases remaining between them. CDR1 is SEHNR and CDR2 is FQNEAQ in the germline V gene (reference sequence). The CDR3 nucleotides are TGTGCCAGCAGCCCCTCTTCGGTTAATCAGCCCCAGCATTTT. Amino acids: CASSPSSVNQPQHF.

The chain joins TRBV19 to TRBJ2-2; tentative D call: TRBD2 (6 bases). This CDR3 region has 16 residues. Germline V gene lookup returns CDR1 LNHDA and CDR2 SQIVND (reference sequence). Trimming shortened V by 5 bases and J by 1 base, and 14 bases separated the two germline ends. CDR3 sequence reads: CASSPRGGMNTGELFF. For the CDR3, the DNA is TGTGCCAGTAGTCCCCGCGGCGGGATGAACACCGGGGAGCTGTTTTTT.

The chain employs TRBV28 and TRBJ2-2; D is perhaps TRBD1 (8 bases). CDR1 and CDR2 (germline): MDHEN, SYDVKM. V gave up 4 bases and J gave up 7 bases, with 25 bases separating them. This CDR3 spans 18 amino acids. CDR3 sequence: CASSSPPKRTGRGGELFF. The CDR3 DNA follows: TGTGCCAGCAGTTCACCCCCGAAAAGGACAGGGAGGGGCGGGGAGCTGTTTTTT.

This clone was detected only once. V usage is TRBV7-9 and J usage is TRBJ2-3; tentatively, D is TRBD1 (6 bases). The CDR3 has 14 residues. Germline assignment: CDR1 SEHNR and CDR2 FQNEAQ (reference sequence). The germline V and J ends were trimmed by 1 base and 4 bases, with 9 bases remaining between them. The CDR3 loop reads CASSLEGVPDTQYF. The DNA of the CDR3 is TGTGCCAGCAGCTTAGAGGGGGTCCCAGATACGCAGTATTTT. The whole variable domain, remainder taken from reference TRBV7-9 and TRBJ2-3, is DTGVSQNPRHKITKRGQNVTFRCDPISEHNRLYWYRQTLGQGPEFLTYFQNEAQLEKSRLLSDRFSAERPKGSFSTLEIQRTEQGDSAMYLCASSLEGVPDTQYFGPGTRLTVL.

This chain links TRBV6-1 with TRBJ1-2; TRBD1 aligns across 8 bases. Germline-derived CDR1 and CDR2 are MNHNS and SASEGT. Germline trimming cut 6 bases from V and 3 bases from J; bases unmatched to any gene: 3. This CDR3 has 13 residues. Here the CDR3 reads CASSEDRDYGYTF. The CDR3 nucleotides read TGTGCCAGCAGCGAGGACAGGGACTATGGCTACACCTTC.

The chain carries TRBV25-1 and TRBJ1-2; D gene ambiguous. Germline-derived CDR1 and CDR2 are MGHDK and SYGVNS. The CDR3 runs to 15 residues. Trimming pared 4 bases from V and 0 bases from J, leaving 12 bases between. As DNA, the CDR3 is TGTGCCAGCAGTGTCCCAGGCGATGCTAACTATGGCTACACCTTC. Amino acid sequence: CASSVPGDANYGYTF.

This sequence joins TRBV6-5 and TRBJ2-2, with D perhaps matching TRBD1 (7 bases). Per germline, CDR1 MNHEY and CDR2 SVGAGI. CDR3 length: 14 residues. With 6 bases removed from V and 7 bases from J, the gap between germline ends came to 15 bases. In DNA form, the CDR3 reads TGTGCCAGCAGGGTCGCAGGGGGAGGCGGGGAGCTGTTTTTT. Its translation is CASRVAGGGGELFF.

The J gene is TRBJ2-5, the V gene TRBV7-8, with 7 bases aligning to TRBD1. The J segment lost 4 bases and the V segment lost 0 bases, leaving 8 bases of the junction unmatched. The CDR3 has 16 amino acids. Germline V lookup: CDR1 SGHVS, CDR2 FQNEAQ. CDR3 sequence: CASSLARDSYLETQYF. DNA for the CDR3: TGTGCCAGCAGCTTAGCCCGGGACAGTTATTTAGAGACCCAGTACTTC.

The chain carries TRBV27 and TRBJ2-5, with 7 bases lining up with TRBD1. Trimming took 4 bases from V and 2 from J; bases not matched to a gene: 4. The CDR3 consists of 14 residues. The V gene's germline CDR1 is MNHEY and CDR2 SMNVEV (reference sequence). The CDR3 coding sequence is TGTGCCAGCAGTTCCGGGACAGAACAAGAGACCCAGTACTTC. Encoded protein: CASSSGTEQETQYF.

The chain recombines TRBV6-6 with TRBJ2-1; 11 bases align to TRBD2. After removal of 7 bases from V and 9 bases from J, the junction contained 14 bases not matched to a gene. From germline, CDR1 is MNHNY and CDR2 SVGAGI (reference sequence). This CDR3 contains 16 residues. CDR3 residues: CASTESNSGGGTEQFF. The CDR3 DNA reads TGTGCCAGCACCGAGTCCAATAGCGGGGGGGGTACTGAGCAGTTCTTC.